A selection of T cell receptor beta chains follows, all from one sample in a study of identical twins. TCRdb reprocessed the 5' RACE reads via MiXCR and lists one record per CDR3 protein. The profile shows just over 450,000 distinct CDR3 sequences, 13% to 15% of them singletons. This same sample was also taken into another study, of yellow fever vaccine responses in identical twins.

The sample taken for sequencing was CD4+ T cells sorted from blood. The receptors derive from a woman aged 18-30 years in good health. Both conserved end residues are part of each CDR3.

CASSKGELARNEQFF | TRBJ2-1 | TRBV21-1 | 15
CASSLEWGVETQYF | TRBJ2-5 | TRBV27 | 14
CSALMLAKNIQYF | TRBJ2-4 | TRBV29-1 | 13
CASIPHRGDTQYF | TRBJ2-3 | TRBV27 | 13
CASSLGGQGAYQPQHF | TRBJ1-5 | TRBV7-2 | 16
CASSTKHRQGPSSYEQYF | TRBJ2-7 | TRBV6-2/TRBV6-3 | 18
CACPYSPLHF | TRBJ1-6 | TRBV30 | 10
CATSRDLLNYEQYF | TRBJ2-7 | TRBV15 | 14
CASKAGTKVYEQYF | TRBJ2-7 | TRBV19 | 14
CAISATGLENQPQHF | TRBJ1-5 | TRBV10-3 | 15
CSAPTGGAGGDTQYF | TRBJ2-3 | TRBV20-1 | 15
CASSTGVFNQPQHF | TRBJ1-5 | TRBV27 | 14
CASSPTSNEQFF | TRBJ2-1 | TRBV6-6 | 12
CASGTSNTDTQYF | TRBJ2-3 | TRBV2 | 13
CASSEAAGLAGGPLFF | TRBJ2-2 | TRBV2 | 16
CSAIQGGRYEQYF | TRBJ2-7 | TRBV20-1 | 13
CASSATRSRQTQYF | TRBJ2-5 | TRBV6-1 | 14
CASSRLFRDTQYF | TRBJ2-5 | TRBV7-2 | 13
CASSQTGTGAYNEQFF | TRBJ2-1 | TRBV4-3 | 16
CASSRGTAAYNEQFF | TRBJ2-1 | TRBV12-3/TRBV12-4 | 15
CASMTRNTDTQYF | TRBJ2-3 | TRBV19 | 13
CSASPLDGSSYEQYF | TRBJ2-7 | TRBV20-1 | 15
CASRSTGASYEQYF | TRBJ2-7 | TRBV27 | 14
CASMAGGGYNEQFF | TRBJ2-1 | TRBV6-2/TRBV6-3 | 14
CASSPNRRGPEQFF | TRBJ2-1 | TRBV12-3/TRBV12-4 | 14
CSVRQGQETQYF | TRBJ2-5 | TRBV29-1 | 12
CASSEPRAGSNQPQHF | TRBJ1-5 | TRBV25-1 | 16
CASSFGDSPPLHF | TRBJ1-6 | TRBV28 | 13
CASSLGRIADTQYF | TRBJ2-3 | TRBV5-6 | 14
CASRAGGGETQYF | TRBJ2-5 | TRBV6-6 | 13
CASSRREGNTEAFF | TRBJ1-1 | TRBV12-3/TRBV12-4 | 14
CASSLTVKAQLEQYF | TRBJ2-7 | TRBV7-2 | 15
CASSVAAGRADTQYF | TRBJ2-3 | TRBV9 | 15
CASSPSGNQPQHF | TRBJ1-5 | TRBV28 | 13
CASSTGTGTFETQYF | TRBJ2-5 | TRBV19 | 15
CSAALLVLDTQYF | TRBJ2-3 | TRBV20-1 | 13
CASTPGTGGVETQYF | TRBJ2-5 | TRBV2 | 15
CASSLQGRYLYF | TRBJ2-3 | TRBV11-2 | 12
CASSQGLAGESSYEQYF | TRBJ2-7 | TRBV4-3 | 17
CASSLGTASYEQYF | TRBJ2-7 | TRBV12-3/TRBV12-4 | 14
CASSLSGVTEAFF | TRBJ1-1 | TRBV5-6 | 13
CAKKAGGPTGELFF | TRBJ2-2 | TRBV21-1 | 14
CASSYDGLGEQYF | TRBJ2-7 | TRBV6-6 | 13
CAVQGLTDTQYF | TRBJ2-3 | TRBV6-6 | 12
CATSSGTTRPTQYF | TRBJ2-3 | TRBV15 | 14
CASSLGLAGVEQFF | TRBJ2-1 | TRBV4-3 | 14
CASSLRQGPTYNEQFF | TRBJ2-1 | TRBV12-3/TRBV12-4 | 16
CSGVGQGRTGELFF | TRBJ2-2 | TRBV29-1 | 14
CASRMTPYNEQFF | TRBJ2-1 | TRBV5-1 | 13